This T cell receptor beta chain was captured in a study of T cells in Graves' hyperthyroidism and ophthalmopathy. In its sample, this clonotype was seen many times. Amplified regions were TCR beta CDR3 sequences from RNA transcripts. With the HTBI primer set, the TCR CDR3 went through a first round of RT-PCR. Via MiXCR, TCRdb re-called the multiplex PCR reads, giving one row per CDR3 protein. The sample carries 400,000 to 600,000 distinct CDR3 sequences, about 16% recorded once. Per germline, CDR1 MNHEY and CDR2 SVGEGT. The CDR3 contains 14 residues. The junction had 6 bases not matched to a gene; V was cut back by 9 bases and J by 0 bases.

The rearrangement uses TRBV6-2 or TRBV6-3 and TRBJ1-1; 8 nucleotides align to TRBD1. Sequencing input: blood. This TCR derives from a woman between 25 and 40 years old with Graves' ophthalmopathy. Here the CDR3 DNA reads TGTGCCAGTAGGACAGGGAGAGTGAACACTGAAGCTTTCTTT. Translation: CASRTGRVNTEAFF.